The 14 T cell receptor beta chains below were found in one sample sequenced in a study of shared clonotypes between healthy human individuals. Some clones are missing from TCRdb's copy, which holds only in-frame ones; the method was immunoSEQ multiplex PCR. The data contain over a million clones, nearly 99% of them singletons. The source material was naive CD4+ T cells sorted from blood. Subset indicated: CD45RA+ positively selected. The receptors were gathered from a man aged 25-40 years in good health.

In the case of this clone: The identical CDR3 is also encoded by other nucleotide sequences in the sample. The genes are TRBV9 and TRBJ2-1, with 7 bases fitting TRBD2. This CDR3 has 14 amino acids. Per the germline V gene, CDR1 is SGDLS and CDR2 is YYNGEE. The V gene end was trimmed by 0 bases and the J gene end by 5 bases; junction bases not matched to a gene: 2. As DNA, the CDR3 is TGTGCCAGCAGCGTAGCGGGAGGAAACAATGAGCAGTTCTTC. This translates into CASSVAGGNNEQFF.

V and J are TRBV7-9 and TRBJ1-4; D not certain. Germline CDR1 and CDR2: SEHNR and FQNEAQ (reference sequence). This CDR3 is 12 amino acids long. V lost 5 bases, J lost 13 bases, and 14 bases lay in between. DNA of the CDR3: TGTGCCAGCAGCACCCAACCGGGAAGACTGTTTTTT. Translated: CASSTQPGRLFF.

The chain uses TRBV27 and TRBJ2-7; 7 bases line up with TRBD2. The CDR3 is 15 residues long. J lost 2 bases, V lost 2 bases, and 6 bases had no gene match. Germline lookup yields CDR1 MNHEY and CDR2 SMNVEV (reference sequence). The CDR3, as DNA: TGTGCCAGCAGTTTAGCCCTAGCGGATACCTACGAGCAGTACTTC. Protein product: CASSLALADTYEQYF.

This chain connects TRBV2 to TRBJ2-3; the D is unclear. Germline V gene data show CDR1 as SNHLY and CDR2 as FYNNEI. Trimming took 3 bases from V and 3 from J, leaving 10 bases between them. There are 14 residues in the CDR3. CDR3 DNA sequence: TGTGCCAGCAGTGATTCGGTTGGAACAGATACGCAGTATTTT. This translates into CASSDSVGTDTQYF.

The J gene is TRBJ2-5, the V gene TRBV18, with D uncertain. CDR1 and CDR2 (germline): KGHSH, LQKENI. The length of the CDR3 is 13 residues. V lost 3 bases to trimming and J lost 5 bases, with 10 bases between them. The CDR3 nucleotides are TGTGCCAGCTCACCCGGACCTGAGGAGACCCAGTACTTC. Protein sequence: CASSPGPEETQYF.

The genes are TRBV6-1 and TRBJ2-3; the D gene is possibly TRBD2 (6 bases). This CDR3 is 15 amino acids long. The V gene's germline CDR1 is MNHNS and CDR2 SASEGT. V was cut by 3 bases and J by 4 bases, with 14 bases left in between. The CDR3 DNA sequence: TGTGCCAGCAGTGATACGTTTAGCGGCCCAGATACGCAGTATTTT. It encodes CASSDTFSGPDTQYF.

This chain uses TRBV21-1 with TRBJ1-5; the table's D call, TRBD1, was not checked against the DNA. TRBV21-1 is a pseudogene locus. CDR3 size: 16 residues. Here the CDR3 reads CASSKVYGQGDQPQHF. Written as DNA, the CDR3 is TGTGCCAGCAGCAAAGTATACGGACAGGGAGATCAGCCCCAGCATTTT.

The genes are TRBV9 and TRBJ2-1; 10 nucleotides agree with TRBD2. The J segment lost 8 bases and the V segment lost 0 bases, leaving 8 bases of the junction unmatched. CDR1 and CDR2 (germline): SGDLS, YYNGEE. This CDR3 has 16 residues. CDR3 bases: TGTGCCAGCAGCGTAGGAGCGGGAGGGCCGGTCGATGAGCAGTTCTTC. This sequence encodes CASSVGAGGPVDEQFF.

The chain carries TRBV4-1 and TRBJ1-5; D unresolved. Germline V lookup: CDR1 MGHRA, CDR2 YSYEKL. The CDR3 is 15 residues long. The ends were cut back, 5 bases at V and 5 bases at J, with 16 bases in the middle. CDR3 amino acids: CASSNLGKGDQPQHF. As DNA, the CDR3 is TGCGCCAGCAGCAATCTAGGAAAAGGAGATCAGCCCCAGCATTTT.

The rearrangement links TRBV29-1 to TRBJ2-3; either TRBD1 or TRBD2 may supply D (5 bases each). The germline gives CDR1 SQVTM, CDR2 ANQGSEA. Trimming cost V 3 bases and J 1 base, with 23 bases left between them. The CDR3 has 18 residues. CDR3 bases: TGCAGCGTTGACCGTCACTGGGGGTCTATGGGAGGCACAGATACGCAGTATTTT. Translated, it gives CSVDRHWGSMGGTDTQYF.

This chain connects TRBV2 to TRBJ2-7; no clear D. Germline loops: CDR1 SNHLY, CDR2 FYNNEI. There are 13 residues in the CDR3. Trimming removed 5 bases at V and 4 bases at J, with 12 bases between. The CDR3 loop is CASSTGLGYEQYF. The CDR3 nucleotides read TGTGCCAGCAGTACCGGTTTGGGGTACGAGCAGTACTTC.

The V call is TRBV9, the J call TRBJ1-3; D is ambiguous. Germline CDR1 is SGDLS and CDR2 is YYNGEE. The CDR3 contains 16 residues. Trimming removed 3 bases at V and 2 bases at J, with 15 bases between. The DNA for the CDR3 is TGTGCCAGCAGCGATAGAGGACCCGGCGCTGGAAACACCATATATTTT. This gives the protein CASSDRGPGAGNTIYF.

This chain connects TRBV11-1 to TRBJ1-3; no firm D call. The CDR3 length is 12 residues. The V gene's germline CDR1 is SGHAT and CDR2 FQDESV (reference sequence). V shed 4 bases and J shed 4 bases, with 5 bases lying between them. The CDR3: CASSYLGNTIYF. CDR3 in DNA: TGTGCCAGCAGCTACTTGGGAAACACCATATATTTT.

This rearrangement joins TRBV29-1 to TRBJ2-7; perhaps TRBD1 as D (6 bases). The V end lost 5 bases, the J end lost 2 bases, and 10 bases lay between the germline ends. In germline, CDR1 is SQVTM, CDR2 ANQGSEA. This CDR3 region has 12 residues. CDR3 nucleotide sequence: TGCAGCGTTCGGGCAGGGGCCTACGAGCAGTACTTC. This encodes CSVRAGAYEQYF.